The present T cell receptor beta chain was sequenced within a study of blood T cell repertoires in COVID-19. Study-wide context: Acute and convalescent COVID-19 specimens originated in the United States, Italy and Spain. PBMCs, B-cell-depleted T cells, or T cells provided the cDNA or gDNA that made up the material.

Per the study methods: Quantification of nucleated cells was approximated via reference gene primer amplification. Profiling relied on immunoSEQ multiplex PCR, and the TCRdb table lists in-frame clones only, not all of them. That table gives V, J and clone size, and the DNA gave D and trimming. The sample comprises 200,000 to 250,000 clones, approximately 91% of which are singletons, and around 6.9% rests with the top ten. The germline CDR1 and CDR2 sequences are SNHLY and FYNNEI. Trimming removed 11 bases from V and 0 bases from J, with 11 bases in between. This CDR3 contains 12 residues. This rearrangement joins TRBV2 to TRBJ2-7; D is perhaps TRBD1 (5 bases). Source material: peripheral blood. The receptor was derived from a man in his 60s who had recovered from COVID-19. CDR3 sequence reads: CAWLDSSYEQYF. For the CDR3, the DNA is TGTGCCTGGCTCGACAGCTCCTACGAGCAGTACTTC. The variable domain in full, completed from reference TRBV2 and TRBJ2-7, reads EPEVTQTPSHQVTQMGQEVILRCVPISNHLYFYWYRQILGQKVEFLVSFYNNEISEKSEIFDDQFSVERPDGSNFTLKIRSTKLEDSAMYFCAWLDSSYEQYFGPGTRLTVT.